The 19 T cell receptor beta chains listed next were all sequenced from one sample in a study of CD8+ T cells in alopecia areata. Sorting used CD4, CD8alpha, NKG2D, NKG2ACE and other markers on pooled cutaneous lymph node cells. Extracted from the samples, RNA was reverse transcribed into cDNA to serve as the sequencing template. The repertoire was sequenced with immunoSEQ multiplex PCR; TCRdb's copy has only in-frame clones and lacks some. Recorded here are about 9,000 clones, with no singletons, and the ten leading clones hold around 19%. The sequencing sample was made of CD8+ T cells sorted from a lymph node. Receptor source: a C3H/HeJ mouse with alopecia areata. MHC haplotype of the strain: H2-k.

A note on this clone: Gene names and germline refer to mouse. The read ends 4 residues early relative to the CDR3; the germline J gene fills the gap. The rearrangement uses TRBV13-3 and TRBJ2-4; TRBD2 matches 9 bases. Germline-derived CDR1 and CDR2 are NNHDY and SYVADS. CDR3 size: 14 residues. CDR3 region: CASSESGGENTLYF. The CDR3 bases that were read are TGTGCCAGCAGTGAATCTGGGGGGGAAAAC. Full variable domain (missing parts from reference TRBV13-3 and TRBJ2-4): EAAVTQSPRSKVAVTGGKVTLSCHQTNNHDYMYWYRQDTGHGLRLIHYSYVADSTEKGDIPDGYKASRPSQENFSLILELASLSQTAVYFCASSESGGENTLYFGAGTRLSVL.

This clone is deemed medium-sized. Here the gene names and germline are mouse. The CDR3 end is not reached by the read, which stops 4 residues before it; the germline J gene fills it in. The gene calls are TRBV13-1 and TRBJ2-2; no clear D gene. Trimming took off 3 bases at V and 2 bases at J, with 5 bases between the two ends. The germline V gene has CDR1 NSHNY and CDR2 SYGAGN. This CDR3 comprises 13 residues. The CDR3 sequence: CASSAQNTGQLYF. CDR3 DNA, as far as it was read: TGTGCCAGCAGTGCCCAGAACACCGGG.

This clone was recorded at least ten times. Gene names follow the mouse nomenclature. Read data end 4 residues before the CDR3 end; the end is taken from the germline J gene. The chain joins TRBV31 to TRBJ2-5; 12 bases align to TRBD2. Germline CDR1 reads GKSSPN; CDR2 reads SITVG. Trimming at V came to 0 bases and at J to 2 bases, leaving 3 bases not matched to a gene. The CDR3 extends over 16 amino acids. The CDR3 loop is CAWSLRLGGPQDTQYF. The DNA read from the CDR3 is TGTGCCTGGAGTCTACGACTGGGGGGGCCCCAAGAC.

In this sample, this clone turned up many times. Gene labels here are mouse ones. The read terminates 4 residues before the CDR3 end, so the remaining end is supplied by the germline J gene. This chain joins TRBV13-2 and TRBJ2-5; 9 positions match TRBD1. The CDR3 totals 15 residues. Germline loops: CDR1 NNHNN, CDR2 SYGAGS (reference sequence). J was trimmed by 2 bases and V by 3 bases; bases with no gene match: 4. This CDR3 reads CASGGRDRVQDTQYF. The part of the CDR3 DNA that was read is TGTGCCAGCGGTGGCCGGGACAGGGTCCAAGAC.

The table lists this clone with many counts. The genes and germline here are from mouse. The CDR3 end falls 4 residues outside the read, so it is completed with the germline J gene. The gene calls are TRBV31 and TRBJ1-1; 10 nucleotides align to TRBD1. This CDR3 is 14 amino acids long. Germline V lookup: CDR1 GKSSPN, CDR2 SITVG. Trimming took 5 bases from V and 1 from J; bases not matched to a gene: 4. Here the CDR3 reads CAWWGTGENTEVFF. CDR3 bases read: TGTGCCTGGTGGGGGACAGGGGAAAACACA. Based on the CDR3 plus reference TRBV31 and TRBJ1-1, the full variable domain is AQTIHQWPVAEIKAVGSPLSLGCTIKGKSSPNLYWYWQATGGTLQQLFYSITVGQVESVVQLNLSASRPKDDQFILSTEKLLLSHSGFYLCAWWGTGENTEVFFGKGTRLTVV.

This clone was found many times. The genes are named according to mouse. The sequence runs out 4 residues before the end of the CDR3; the remainder is reconstructed from the germline J gene. V is TRBV19 and J is TRBJ2-5; D uncertain. Germline lookup yields CDR1 FNHDT and CDR2 SITEND (reference sequence). The CDR3 is made up of 14 amino acids. Trimming took off 0 bases at V and 0 bases at J, with 5 bases between the two ends. This chain's CDR3 is CASSIDRNQDTQYF. CDR3 DNA (partial): TGTGCCAGCAGTATAGACAGAAACCAAGAC. The entire variable domain, with the rest obtained from reference TRBV19 and TRBJ2-5, is as follows: GGIITQTPKFLIGQEGQKLTLKCQQNFNHDTMYWYRQDSGKGLRLIYYSITENDLQKGDLSEGYDASREKKSSFSLTVTSAQKNEMAVFLCASSIDRNQDTQYFGPGTRLLVL.

This clone was observed a few times. Genes and germline come from the mouse. The sequence runs out 4 residues before the end of the CDR3; the remainder is reconstructed from the germline J gene. This chain uses TRBV14 with TRBJ2-7, with 8 bases fitting TRBD2. Looked up from germline, CDR1 is SGHDT and CDR2 is FRDEAV. CDR3 length: 14 amino acids. CDR3 DNA, as far as it was read: TGTGCCAGCAGTTGGGGGGGCGCGGAGTAT. Its translation: CASSWGGAEY. Given in full, the CDR3 is CASSWGGAEYEQYF.

In its sample, this clone is medium-sized (0.01 to 0.1%). Gene names and germline match the mouse. The read is 4 residues too short to cover the CDR3 end, so that end is filled in from the germline J gene. The V gene is TRBV1, the J gene TRBJ2-5; 10 nucleotides match TRBD1. V was clipped by 6 bases and J by 0 bases; unmatched bases: 6. The germline V gene encodes CDR1 NSQYPW and CDR2 LRSPGD (reference sequence). The CDR3 totals 16 residues. CDR3 bases read: TGCACCTGCAGCGAGGGACAGGGGCGTAACCAAGAC. As protein: CTCSEGQGRNQD. The full CDR3 protein is CTCSEGQGRNQDTQYF.

In this sample, this clone turned up many times. The genes and germline here are from mouse. The CDR3 is cut off 4 residues early in the read; its end comes from the germline J gene. The chain has TRBV14 and TRBJ1-1; TRBD1 matches 10 bases. The CDR3 runs 16 residues. The germline gives CDR1 SGHDT, CDR2 FRDEAV. After removal of 4 bases from V and 3 bases from J, the junction contained 9 bases not matched to a gene. CDR3 bases read: TGTGCCAGCAGTCCCGGGACAGGGGATGTGGACACA. Its translation: CASSPGTGDVDT. The whole CDR3 sequence is CASSPGTGDVDTEVFF.

This clone is medium-sized within its sample. Any gene name here is a mouse gene name. The missing CDR3 end, 4 residues past where the read stops, is filled in from the germline J gene. The rearrangement joins TRBV17 to TRBJ2-7, with D tentatively TRBD1 (6 bases). This CDR3 spans 17 amino acids. Looked up from germline, CDR1 is MNHDT and CDR2 is YYDKIL. V lost 0 bases and J lost 1, with 16 bases in between. The CDR3 loop is CASSRDLGRGGSYEQYF. The part of the CDR3 DNA that was read is TGTGCTAGCAGTAGAGATCTCGGCAGGGGAGGTTCCTAT.

Comment on this clone: Gene and germline names: mouse. The read ends 4 residues before the CDR3 terminus; that terminus is restored from the germline J gene. This chain links TRBV31 with TRBJ1-1, with D tentatively TRBD1 (6 bases). The CDR3 spans 13 residues. V dropped 3 bases and J dropped 4 bases, with 12 bases sitting between them. The V gene's germline CDR1 is GKSSPN and CDR2 SITVG. The CDR3: CAWSSGEGTEVFF. The sequenced CDR3 bases are TGTGCCTGGAGCTCAGGGGAAGGCACA.

This clone was picked up a small number of times. Germline and genes here are mouse. The read falls 4 residues short of the CDR3 end, and the missing part is taken from the germline J gene. The rearrangement uses TRBV13-2 and TRBJ1-1; D gene uncertain. Germline lookup yields CDR1 NNHNN and CDR2 SYGAGS (reference sequence). This CDR3 has 13 amino acids. V shed 1 base and J shed 3 bases, with 7 bases lying between them. CDR3 amino acids: CASGDITDTEVFF. Partial CDR3 DNA: TGTGCCAGCGGTGATATAACAGACACA.

This clone is medium-sized within its sample. These gene names are mouse names. The read is 4 residues too short to cover the CDR3 end, so that end is filled in from the germline J gene. The V gene is TRBV14, the J gene TRBJ2-5; the match to TRBD2 covers 7 bases. V lost 4 bases, J lost 0 bases, and 5 bases stayed unmatched. Germline V CDR1 and CDR2: SGHDT, FRDEAV. The CDR3 is made up of 15 amino acids. Incomplete CDR3 DNA: TGTGCCAGCAGTCCAGACTGGGATAACCAAGAC. Translating it yields CASSPDWDNQD. The full CDR3 sequence reads CASSPDWDNQDTQYF. Based on the CDR3 plus reference TRBV14 and TRBJ2-5, the full variable domain is EAGVTQSPRYAVLQEGQAVSFWCDPISGHDTLYWYQQPRDQGPQLLVYFRDEAVIDNSQLPSDRFSAVRPKGTNSTLKIQSAKQGDTATYLCASSPDWDNQDTQYFGPGTRLLVL.

This clone is classed as medium-sized. Gene names denote mouse genes. The read ends 4 residues early relative to the CDR3; the germline J gene fills the gap. The rearrangement links TRBV1 to TRBJ2-5; 7 bases match TRBD2. The germline V gene encodes CDR1 NSQYPW and CDR2 LRSPGD (reference sequence). The CDR3 sequence is 14 residues long. The CDR3 is CTCSAGRGGDTQYF. The sequenced part of the CDR3 DNA is TGCACCTGCAGTGCGGGACGGGGGGGAGAC.

About this clone: Genes here carry mouse names. Read sequence stops 4 residues before the CDR3 end, and the germline J gene provides the missing end. This rearrangement joins TRBV4 to TRBJ2-7; D gene unclear. With 3 bases removed from V and 0 bases from J, the gap between germline ends came to 6 bases. Germline lookup yields CDR1 LGHDT and CDR2 YNNKQL (reference sequence). The CDR3 contains 13 residues. The covered CDR3 bases are TGTGCCAGCAGCTACTTTAGCTCCTAT. Translated, it gives CASSYFSSY. In full, the CDR3 reads CASSYFSSYEQYF.

By sample share, this clone is medium-sized. Germline and genes: mouse. Sequencing ends 4 residues short of the CDR3 end; the germline J gene provides the rest. This chain links TRBV5 with TRBJ2-3, with TRBD1 matching 10 bases. V lost 2 bases, J lost 2 bases, and 4 bases stayed unmatched. Germline loops: CDR1 LGHNA, CDR2 YNLKQL (reference sequence). This CDR3 spans 16 amino acids. CDR3 loop: CASSQWGQGSAETLYF. The DNA read from the CDR3 is TGTGCCAGCAGCCAATGGGGACAGGGGTCTGCAGAA.

This clone has a count of ten or more. Gene names are mouse gene names. The missing CDR3 end, 4 residues past where the read stops, is filled in from the germline J gene. The chain couples TRBV1 to TRBJ1-1; 8 nucleotides match TRBD1. The CDR3 is 17 residues long. Unmatched junction bases numbered 9, after V lost 2 bases and J lost 1 base. The V gene's germline CDR1 is NSQYPW and CDR2 LRSPGD (reference sequence). This CDR3 reads CTCSAIDRGRWNTEVFF. The part of the CDR3 DNA that was read is TGCACCTGCAGTGCAATCGACAGGGGAAGGTGGAACACA.

Many counts were recorded for this clone. Gene and germline names: mouse. The DNA ends 3 residues before the CDR3 does, and the rest of the CDR3 is filled in from the germline J gene. The genes are TRBV19 and TRBJ1-6; 7 bases match TRBD1. TRBJ1-6 is an open reading frame whose function is uncertain. V lost 6 bases, J lost 4 bases, and 1 base stayed unmatched. The V gene's germline CDR1 is FNHDT and CDR2 SITEND (reference sequence). The CDR3 extends over 13 amino acids. The CDR3 sequence: CASKGQYNSPLYF. The sequenced part of the CDR3 DNA is TGTGCCAGCAAGGGACAGTATAATTCGCCC.

This clone was detected only a few times. One end of the junction is discordant with germline, which a read error may explain. The gene names given are mouse names. The DNA ends 4 residues before the CDR3 does, and the rest of the CDR3 is filled in from the germline J gene. V usage is TRBV1 and J usage is TRBJ2-4; D possibly matches TRBD1 or TRBD2 (6 bases each). Germline V gene lookup returns CDR1 NSQYPW and CDR2 LRSPGD (reference sequence). The CDR3 sequence is 18 residues long. CDR3 loop: CTCSAGGPGDMSRNTLYF. The covered CDR3 bases are TGCACCTGCAGTGCAGGGGGGCCAGGGGACATGAGTCGAAAC.